One sample yielded the 12 T cell receptor beta chains listed below, sequenced in a study of T cell responses to AZD1222 COVID-19 vaccine. The repertoire was sequenced with immunoSEQ multiplex PCR; TCRdb's copy has only in-frame clones and lacks some. The sample has around 60,000 clones, over 85% seen once. The material sequenced was peripheral blood, taken on day 0 of AZD1222 vaccination. The receptors originated from an adult in good health.

This clone was seen a few times. The V call is TRBV7-8, the J call TRBJ2-7; 8 positions match TRBD2. This CDR3 has 14 residues. Unmatched junction bases numbered 5, after V lost 5 bases and J lost 2 bases. Germline assignment: CDR1 SGHVS and CDR2 FQNEAQ. CDR3 sequence: CASSPSGLAYEQYF. CDR3 in DNA: TGTGCCAGCAGCCCCTCGGGACTAGCCTACGAGCAGTACTTC.

V and J are TRBV12-5 and TRBJ2-3; D call uncertain. The CDR3 contains 15 residues. The ends were cut back, 1 base at V and 0 bases at J, with 8 bases in the middle. Germline values: CDR1 LGHNT, CDR2 FRNRAP. CDR3: CASGLGQSSTDTQYF. The CDR3 coding sequence is TGTGCTAGTGGTTTGGGACAATCTAGCACAGATACGCAGTATTTT.

The gene calls are TRBV5-1 and TRBJ1-1, with 7 bases lining up with TRBD1. With 2 bases clipped from V and 0 bases from J, the junction kept 19 bases outside the gene matches. CDR1 and CDR2 (germline): SGHRS, YFSETQ. The CDR3 spans 20 residues. The CDR3 is CASSLTGTDFMPRMNTEAFF. The CDR3 DNA sequence: TGCGCCAGCAGCTTAACCGGGACAGATTTTATGCCTCGCATGAACACTGAAGCTTTCTTT.

The CDR3 reads CASSFRGTQPQHF. The CDR3 DNA is TGTGCCAGCAGTTTCAGGGGAACTCAGCCCCAGCATTTT. The chain joins TRBV12-3 or TRBV12-4 to TRBJ1-5, with TRBD1 as a possible D gene (6 bases). This CDR3 region has 13 residues. Trimming shortened V by 3 bases and J by 6 bases, and 9 bases separated the two germline ends.

The V gene is TRBV18, the J gene TRBJ2-1; 8 bases are a match to TRBD2. The CDR3 has 17 residues. The V gene end was trimmed by 2 bases and the J gene end by 4 bases; junction bases not matched to a gene: 10. CDR1 and CDR2 from the germline V gene are KGHSH and LQKENI. CDR3 amino acids: CASSPMNESGGYNEQFF. The CDR3 coding sequence is TGTGCCAGCTCACCAATGAATGAAAGCGGGGGATACAATGAGCAGTTCTTC. The full variable domain, its missing parts supplied by reference TRBV18 and TRBJ2-1, is NAGVMQNPRHLVRRRGQEARLRCSPMKGHSHVYWYRQLPEEGLKFMVYLQKENIIDESGMPKERFSAEFPKEGPSILRIQQVVRGDSAAYFCASSPMNESGGYNEQFFGPGTRLTVL.

V is TRBV6-2 or TRBV6-3 and J is TRBJ1-5; D not certain. V lost 5 bases, J lost 4 bases, and 12 bases lay in between. CDR3 length: 14 amino acids. The germline gives CDR1 MNHEY, CDR2 SVGEGT. The CDR3 bases are TGTGCCAGCAGTACCCTGAGTTGGAATCAGCCCCAGCATTTT. As protein: CASSTLSWNQPQHF.

This clone has a single count. The chain combines TRBV12-3 or TRBV12-4 with TRBJ2-1; D uncertain. V lost 3 bases and J 4 bases, leaving 7 bases between the germline ends. CDR3 length: 13 residues. Here the CDR3 reads CASSFRRYNEQFF. CDR3 nucleotide sequence: TGTGCCAGCAGTTTCAGGAGATACAATGAGCAGTTCTTC.

CDR3 sequence: CASSPRGADTQYF. The CDR3 DNA sequence: TGTGCCAGTAGTCCCAGGGGGGCAGATACGCAGTATTTT. This chain joins TRBV19 and TRBJ2-3; D may be TRBD1 (7 bases). The V and J ends lost 5 bases and 4 bases respectively, with 10 bases between them. The CDR3 consists of 13 residues. Germline CDR1 is LNHDA and CDR2 is SQIVND (reference sequence).

This sequence joins TRBV7-9 and TRBJ1-6, with 11 nucleotides matching TRBD1. Germline values: CDR1 SEHNR, CDR2 FQNEAQ (reference sequence). V was clipped by 5 bases and J by 7 bases; unmatched bases: 4. This CDR3 region has 15 residues. In nucleotides, the CDR3 is TGTGCCAGCAGCCCGGGACAGGGGGACAATTCACCCCTCCACTTT. This sequence encodes CASSPGQGDNSPLHF.

The chain links TRBV7-9 to TRBJ1-1; D is undetermined. The germline V gene has CDR1 SEHNR and CDR2 FQNEAQ (reference sequence). Between the trimmed V and J ends, which lost 4 bases and 1 base, there was a span of 10 bases. The CDR3 is 14 residues long. The CDR3 coding sequence is TGTGCCAGCAGCTCCCAAGGTGGGAACACTGAAGCTTTCTTT. Protein product: CASSSQGGNTEAFF. The variable domain in full, completed from reference TRBV7-9 and TRBJ1-1, reads DTGVSQNPRHKITKRGQNVTFRCDPISEHNRLYWYRQTLGQGPEFLTYFQNEAQLEKSRLLSDRFSAERPKGSFSTLEIQRTEQGDSAMYLCASSSQGGNTEAFFGQGTRLTVV.

This clone is labeled as medium-sized. This rearrangement joins TRBV29-1 to TRBJ1-1, with TRBD1 identical over 9 bases. The CDR3 totals 16 residues. The V gene's germline CDR1 is SQVTM and CDR2 ANQGSEA. The ends lost 4 bases at V and 0 bases at J; junction bases unmatched: 9. This CDR3 reads CSVANVGQGLNTEAFF. The CDR3 nucleotides are TGCAGCGTTGCGAACGTGGGACAGGGTTTGAACACTGAAGCTTTCTTT.

The rearrangement uses TRBV27 and TRBJ2-7; TRBD1 matches at 10 bases. After removal of 8 bases from V and 1 base from J, the junction contained 2 bases not matched to a gene. The CDR3 spans 13 residues. Germline V lookup: CDR1 MNHEY, CDR2 SMNVEV (reference sequence). The CDR3 reads CASGGQGSYEQYF. The CDR3 DNA is TGTGCCAGCGGGGGACAGGGGTCCTACGAGCAGTACTTC.